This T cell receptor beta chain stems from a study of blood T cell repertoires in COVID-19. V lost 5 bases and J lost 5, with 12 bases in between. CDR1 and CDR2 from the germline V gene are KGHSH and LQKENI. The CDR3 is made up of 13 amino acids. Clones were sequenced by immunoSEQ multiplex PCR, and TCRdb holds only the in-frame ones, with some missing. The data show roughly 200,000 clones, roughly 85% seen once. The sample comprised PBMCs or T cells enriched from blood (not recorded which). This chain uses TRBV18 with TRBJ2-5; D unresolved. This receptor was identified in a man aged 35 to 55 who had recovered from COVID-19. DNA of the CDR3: TGTGCCAGCTCAAGACTGGATGGGGAGACCCAGTACTTC. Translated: CASSRLDGETQYF.